This T cell receptor beta chain was identified in a study of vaccination and CD4 T cells after COVID-19. Across the study: The convalescent group had six males, four females, seven Caucasians, two Asians, one multiracial. Points from the study as a whole: The study sampled relatively few convalescent patients and omitted early post-infection timepoints.

The CDR3 totals 14 residues. Germline V CDR1 and CDR2: SGHVS, FNYEAQ. V was pared by 5 bases and J by 4 bases, with 12 bases between. Sequencing of the DNA from cultured CD4+ T cells was carried out with the Oncomine TCR Beta short-read assay. TCRdb reanalysed the PCR reads using MiXCR and keeps one entry per CDR3 protein. This sample yields 12,000 or so distinct CDR3 sequences, of which less than 50% are seen a single time; roughly 15% belongs to the top ten. In its sample, this clonotype was seen once. What it recognizes is unknown. The treatment is: approximately 9-day PBMC culture with coronavirus spike peptide pools or control peptides (ViraFEST assay). ViraFEST stimulated the growth of antigen-specific T cells using peptide pools and subsequently profiled their TCRs by sequencing.

The V call is TRBV7-6, the J call TRBJ1-3; D is possibly TRBD1 (5 bases). The TCR comes from a human donor who had recovered from COVID-19. The sample was CD4+ T cells from blood, cultured in vitro. The CDR3, as DNA: TGTGCCAGCAGCCCCCCGGGACGCGGAAACACCATATATTTT. The encoded protein is CASSPPGRGNTIYF.